The entry below gives a single TCR beta chain sequence along with its context. The data originate from a study of blood T cell repertoires in COVID-19. Study as a whole: COVID-19 samples, acute and convalescent, were from the United States, Italy and Spain. Sources were T cells, B-cell-depleted T cells, or PBMCs; the material itself was cDNA or gDNA.

CDR3 length: 16 amino acids. The junction had 14 bases not matched to a gene; V was cut back by 4 bases and J by 5 bases. Looked up from germline, CDR1 is SGHNT and CDR2 is YYREEE (reference sequence). Patients from Seattle were sampled longitudinally, starting during active infection. As originally analysed: Estimation of nucleated cell counts relied on the amplification of reference gene primers. Repertoires were generated with immunoSEQ multiplex PCR, while TCRdb's copy carries only in-frame clones and drops some. V, J and clone size are those of that table, while D and trimming were read from the DNA. The table lists 430,000 or so clones, over 85% of them singletons.

This chain uses TRBV5-4 with TRBJ2-5; 7 bases are shared with TRBD1. Sequencing input: peripheral blood. This TCR derives from a man younger than 35 with COVID-19, enrolled during active disease. CDR3 in DNA: TGTGCCAGCAGCCTCCCCCCTGCAGGGGGAGTGGAGACCCAGTACTTC. Translating it yields CASSLPPAGGVETQYF.